This T cell receptor (beta chain) was captured by sequencing in a study of T cells in Graves' hyperthyroidism and ophthalmopathy. This clonotype was seen at least ten times. Its antigen is as yet unknown. Points from the study as a whole: Among clonotypes expanded in thyroid above 0.001, most were also found in blood.

Researchers took RNA transcripts and amplified the TCR beta CDR3 regions from them. HTBI primers were the set used in a first-round RT-PCR of the TCR CDR3. Via MiXCR, TCRdb re-called the multiplex PCR reads, giving one row per CDR3 protein. The sample includes hundreds of thousands of distinct CDR3 sequences, about 14% of them seen just once. Enrolled ophthalmopathy patients presented with a Clinical Activity Score of at least 3, a NOSPECS grade of at least 4, and disease duration under 3 months. Using approximately 10 ml of fresh peripheral blood, PBMCs were prepared. V lost 0 bases to trimming and J lost 4 bases; unmatched junction nucleotides: 4. CDR1 is DFQATT and CDR2 is SNEGSKA in the germline V gene (reference sequence). This CDR3 spans 15 amino acids.

The TCR originated in a man younger than 30 with Graves' ophthalmopathy. Input material: blood. V usage is TRBV20-1 and J usage is TRBJ2-1, with 9 positions matching TRBD2. The CDR3: CSARDLLAGYNEQFF. The CDR3 DNA reads as TGCAGTGCTAGAGATCTCCTAGCGGGGTACAATGAGCAGTTCTTC.